Listed below are T cell receptor beta chains from one sample, sequenced in a study of beta chain features in type 1 diabetes. Profiling relied on immunoSEQ multiplex PCR, and the TCRdb table lists in-frame clones only, not all of them. This sample carries about 620,000 clones, roughly 15% of them seen once, and the ten largest clones take approximately 0.087%. The sequenced sample was naive CD4+ T cells from blood. The origin of the receptors is a man aged 18 to 30 in good health. Both conserved end residues are part of each CDR3. A D gene is named only where the DNA matches it firmly. Rows may omit the clone size; those that give it use once, few, many or a size class.

. | TRBJ1-2 | TRBV9 | . | CASSAPRGHLYGYTF | TGTGCCAGCAGCGCCCCCCGAGGGCACCTCTATGGCTACACCTTC
few | TRBJ2-1 | TRBV4-2 | . | CASSQDQGAGMQFF | TGTGCCAGCAGCCAAGATCAAGGGGCTGGGATGCAGTTCTTC
. | TRBJ2-3 | TRBV9 | TRBD1 | CASSANRDSLSDTQYF | TGTGCCAGCAGCGCAAACCGGGACAGCCTATCAGATACGCAGTATTTT
. | TRBJ1-1 | TRBV6-5 | . | CASSYAGTEAFF | TGTGCCAGCAGTTACGCCGGGACTGAAGCTTTCTTT
. | TRBJ1-1 | TRBV4-1 | . | CASSHIDSRIVEAFF | TGCGCCAGCAGCCACATTGACAGCAGAATAGTAGAAGCTTTCTTT
few | TRBJ1-1 | TRBV10-3 | . | CAISDGNTEAFF | TGTGCCATCAGTGACGGGAACACTGAAGCTTTCTTT
. | TRBJ2-7 | TRBV30 | . | CAWSNPTGRQYF | TGTGCCTGGAGTAATCCCACAGGGCGGCAGTACTTC
. | TRBJ1-3 | TRBV2 | TRBD1 | CASSERRQGAGNTIYF | TGTGCCAGCAGTGAAAGGCGACAGGGGGCTGGAAACACCATATATTTT
few | TRBJ2-7 | TRBV2 | TRBD1 | CASSVEDRNYEQYF | TGTGCCAGCAGTGTTGAGGACAGGAACTACGAGCAGTACTTC
. | TRBJ1-3 | TRBV30 | . | CAWSVGRPSGNTIYF | TGTGCCTGGAGTGTCGGACGGCCCTCTGGAAACACCATATATTTT
. | TRBJ1-1 | TRBV19 | . | CASRGQLNTEAFF | TGTGCCAGTAGGGGACAACTTAACACTGAAGCTTTCTTT
few | TRBJ2-3 | TRBV7-7 | TRBD1 | CASSPTGSRPGAQYF | TGTGCTAGCAGCCCGACAGGGTCTCGCCCAGGAGCGCAGTATTTT
. | TRBJ2-2 | TRBV5-4 | . | CASSFDVDTGELFF | TGTGCCAGCAGCTTTGACGTCGACACCGGGGAGCTGTTTTTT
. | TRBJ1-2 | TRBV28 | . | CASHSGLLLSYTF | TGTGCCAGCCACTCGGGACTACTCTTAAGCTACACCTTC
. | TRBJ2-1 | TRBV6-4 | TRBD2 | CASSPSGLAANEQFF | TGTGCCAGCAGTCCCTCCGGACTAGCGGCCAATGAGCAGTTCTTC
. | TRBJ2-1 | TRBV5-6 | TRBD2 | CASRLRGTSFRGEQFF | TGTGCCAGCAGGCTTCGAGGGACTAGCTTTCGGGGTGAGCAGTTCTTC
few | TRBJ2-3 | TRBV4-3 | . | CASSRLGGAATDTQYF | TGCGCCAGCAGCCGACTAGGCGGGGCGGCAACAGATACGCAGTATTTT
few | TRBJ1-1 | TRBV29-1 | . | CSVEDLGKNTEAFF | TGCAGCGTTGAAGATCTCGGCAAGAACACTGAAGCTTTCTTT
few | TRBJ1-1 | TRBV5-1 | . | CASSLGGENTEAFF | TGCGCCAGCAGCTTGGGGGGAGAGAACACTGAAGCTTTCTTT
few | TRBJ2-3 | TRBV9 | . | CASSVAEDTQYF | TGTGCCAGCAGCGTAGCGGAAGATACGCAGTATTTT
. | TRBJ2-5 | TRBV9 | TRBD2 | CASSVGGRARETQYF | TGTGCCAGCAGCGTAGGAGGGAGGGCCCGGGAGACCCAGTACTTC
. | TRBJ2-5 | TRBV9 | . | CASTKGSLGQETQYF | TGTGCCAGCACCAAGGGCAGTCTGGGTCAAGAGACCCAGTACTTC
few | TRBJ2-7 | TRBV29-1 | . | CSVDGDTYEQYF | TGCAGCGTTGATGGGGACACCTACGAGCAGTACTTC
. | TRBJ2-1 | TRBV29-1 | . | CSVEEGWVGGVPFF | TGCAGCGTTGAAGAGGGGTGGGTCGGAGGGGTCCCGTTCTTC
. | TRBJ2-2 | TRBV10-3 | TRBD2 | CAISGGGRATGELFF | TGTGCCATCAGCGGTGGCGGGAGGGCCACCGGGGAGCTGTTTTTT
. | TRBJ2-1 | TRBV7-9 | TRBD1 | CASSFRGRKNEQFF | TGTGCCAGCAGCTTTAGGGGGCGCAAGAATGAGCAGTTCTTC
. | TRBJ2-7 | TRBV27 | TRBD2 | CATVGTSGSPWWEQYF | TGTGCCACCGTCGGGACTAGCGGGTCCCCTTGGTGGGAGCAGTACTTC
many | TRBJ2-5 | TRBV5-6 | . | CASSLRETQYF | TGTGCCAGCAGCTTACGAGAGACCCAGTACTTC
. | TRBJ2-7 | TRBV5-1 | TRBD2 | CASSLPPAGGRDEQYF | TGCGCCAGCAGCTTGCCTCCGGCGGGGGGGCGGGACGAGCAGTACTTC
few | TRBJ2-2 | TRBV25-1 | . | CASAPPGAPNTGELFF | TGTGCCAGCGCCCCTCCGGGGGCCCCGAACACCGGGGAGCTGTTTTTT
few | TRBJ1-6 | TRBV28 | TRBD1 | CASSPLGQGSLHF | TGTGCCAGCAGCCCCTTGGGACAGGGGTCCCTCCACTTT
. | TRBJ1-1 | TRBV4-2 | . | CASSQEVREEAFF | TGTGCCAGCAGCCAAGAGGTGAGGGAGGAAGCTTTCTTT
. | TRBJ2-7 | TRBV30 | . | CAGKRGYEQYF | TGTGCCGGGAAACGGGGTTACGAGCAGTACTTC
. | TRBJ1-6 | TRBV9 | . | CASSVNAGQDNSPLHF | TGTGCCAGCAGCGTAAACGCGGGACAAGATAATTCACCCCTCCACTTT
. | TRBJ1-5 | TRBV7-9 | . | CASSLGGQNQPQHF | TGTGCCAGCAGCTTAGGGGGGCAAAATCAGCCCCAGCATTTT
few | TRBJ1-1 | TRBV6-6 | . | CASSYSMAAGEAFF | TGTGCCAGCAGTTACTCGATGGCAGCTGGTGAAGCTTTCTTT
. | TRBJ1-1 | TRBV5-1 | TRBD1 | CASSLQGEVVAFF | TGCGCCAGCAGCTTGCAGGGGGAGGTGGTAGCTTTCTTT
. | TRBJ1-3 | TRBV29-1 | TRBD1 | CSAGQGISGNTIYF | TGCAGCGCTGGACAGGGAATCTCTGGAAACACCATATATTTT
. | TRBJ1-4 | TRBV28 | . | CASSRSDGNEKLFF | TGTGCCAGCAGCCGATCGGACGGCAATGAAAAACTGTTTTTT
few | TRBJ1-3 | TRBV9 | . | CASSVGRERNTIYF | TGTGCCAGCAGCGTAGGCCGGGAGCGAAACACCATATATTTT
few | TRBJ1-5 | TRBV15 | TRBD1 | CATSRDPKAGGSPQHF | TGTGCCACCAGCAGAGATCCTAAGGCAGGGGGTAGTCCCCAGCATTTT
. | TRBJ2-4 | TRBV28 | . | CASQLGGLAKNIQYF | TGTGCCAGTCAACTTGGGGGACTGGCCAAAAACATTCAGTACTTC
few | TRBJ1-6 | TRBV30 | . | CAWSRGSTNSPLHF | TGTGCCTGGAGCCGAGGGTCTACTAATTCACCCCTCCACTTT
few | TRBJ1-5 | TRBV9 | . | CASSPSYRENQPQHF | TGTGCCAGCAGCCCCTCGTATCGCGAGAATCAGCCCCAGCATTTT
. | TRBJ2-5 | TRBV7-2 | . | CASSASRAGETQYF | TGTGCCAGCAGCGCCAGCAGGGCAGGAGAGACCCAGTACTTC
few | TRBJ2-1 | TRBV7-9 | TRBD2 | CASSLSSGANEQFF | TGTGCCAGCAGCTTGTCTAGCGGGGCCAATGAGCAGTTCTTC
few | TRBJ1-2 | TRBV29-1 | . | CSVGTQNYGYTF | TGCAGCGTTGGGACACAGAACTATGGCTACACCTTC
few | TRBJ2-3 | TRBV29-1 | TRBD1 | CSVVRDRAADTQYF | TGCAGCGTTGTCCGGGACAGGGCGGCAGATACGCAGTATTTT
. | TRBJ2-3 | TRBV28 | TRBD2 | CASSRSSGSADTQYF | TGTGCCAGCTCACGTTCTAGCGGGAGTGCAGATACGCAGTATTTT
. | TRBJ2-2 | TRBV6-4 | TRBD2 | CASSHRPAGTSGTGELFF | TGTGCCAGCAGTCACCGCCCTGCAGGGACTAGCGGGACCGGGGAGCTGTTTTTT
. | TRBJ2-7 | TRBV9 | TRBD1 | CASSVEGTGPYEQYF | TGTGCCAGCAGCGTAGAAGGGACAGGGCCCTACGAGCAGTACTTC
few | TRBJ2-7 | TRBV2 | . | CASTHQGSDEQYF | TGTGCCAGCACCCACCAGGGGTCGGACGAGCAGTACTTC
. | TRBJ2-1 | TRBV4-3 | . | CASSQGGRGLMTNEQFF | TGCGCCAGCAGCCAAGGTGGTCGGGGCCTTATGACGAATGAGCAGTTCTTC
few | TRBJ1-2 | TRBV4-3 | . | CASSQDGRFNYGYTF | TGCGCCAGCAGCCAAGATGGACGCTTCAACTATGGCTACACCTTC
. | TRBJ2-5 | TRBV14 | . | CASSQVMWGETQYF | TGTGCCAGCAGCCAAGTGATGTGGGGAGAGACCCAGTACTTC
. | TRBJ1-5 | TRBV2 | . | CASQKGSSNQPQHF | TGTGCCAGCCAAAAGGGTTCTAGCAATCAGCCCCAGCATTTT
. | TRBJ2-1 | TRBV4-3 | . | CASSQTITWGRDREFF | TGCGCCAGCAGCCAAACTATTACGTGGGGCCGGGATCGGGAGTTCTTC